The clone carrying this T cell receptor (beta chain) was detected only once. The sample originates from a study of blood T cell repertoires in COVID-19. Study context: Samples taken during acute and convalescent COVID-19 were collected in the United States, Italy and Spain. The analysed material was cDNA or gDNA that came from T cells, B-cell-depleted T cells, or PBMCs.

As processed by the authors: The authors estimated nucleated cell counts from reference gene primer amplification. The method was immunoSEQ multiplex PCR; TCRdb's version includes in-frame clones alone and lacks a portion of them. V, J and clone size are those of that table, while D and trimming were read from the DNA. This table has 85,000 to 90,000 clones, approximately 89% appearing once. The CDR3 is 14 residues long. Germline CDR1 PRHDT, CDR2 FYEKMQ (reference sequence). The sequence was obtained from a woman aged 80 or over with active COVID-19. The chain has TRBV13 and TRBJ2-1; 11 positions match TRBD2. Input material: peripheral blood. In DNA, the CDR3 is TGTACCTCCTCTTTAGCGGGAGGGCCTAATGAGCAGTTCTTC. Encoded protein: CTSSLAGGPNEQFF.